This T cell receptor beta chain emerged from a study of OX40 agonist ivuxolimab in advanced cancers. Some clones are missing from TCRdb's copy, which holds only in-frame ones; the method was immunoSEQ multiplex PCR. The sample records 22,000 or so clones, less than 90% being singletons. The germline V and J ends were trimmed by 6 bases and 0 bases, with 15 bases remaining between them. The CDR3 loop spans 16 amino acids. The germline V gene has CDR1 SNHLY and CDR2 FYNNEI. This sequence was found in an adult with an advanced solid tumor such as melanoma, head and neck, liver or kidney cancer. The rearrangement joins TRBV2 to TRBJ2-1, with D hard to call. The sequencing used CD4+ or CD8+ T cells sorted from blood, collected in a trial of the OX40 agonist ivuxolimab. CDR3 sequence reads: CASRLSVVSSYNEQFF. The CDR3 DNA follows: TGTGCCAGCAGACTCTCTGTCGTAAGCTCCTACAATGAGCAGTTCTTC.